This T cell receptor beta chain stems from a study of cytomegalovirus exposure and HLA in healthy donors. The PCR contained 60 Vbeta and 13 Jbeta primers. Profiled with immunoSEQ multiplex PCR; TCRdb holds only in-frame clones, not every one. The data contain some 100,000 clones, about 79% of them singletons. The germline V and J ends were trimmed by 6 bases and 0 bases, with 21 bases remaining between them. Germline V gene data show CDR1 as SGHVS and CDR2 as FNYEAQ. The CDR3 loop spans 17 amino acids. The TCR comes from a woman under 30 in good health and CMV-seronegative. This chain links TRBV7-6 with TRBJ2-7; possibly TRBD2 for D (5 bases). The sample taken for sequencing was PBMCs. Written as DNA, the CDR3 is TGTGCCAGCAGTAAGGAGGCCCCGCAACCGGGCTCCTACGAGCAGTACTTC. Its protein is CASSKEAPQPGSYEQYF.